The 30 T cell receptor beta chains presented below share a single source sample, sequenced in a study of blood T cell repertoires in COVID-19. Some clones are missing from TCRdb's copy, which holds only in-frame ones; the method was immunoSEQ multiplex PCR. Of about 270,000 clones detected, more than 75% appear once; the ten largest clones hold about 8.6%. Material for sequencing was peripheral blood. The origin of the receptors is a man between 35 and 55 years old with active or convalescent COVID-19.

The V call is TRBV19, the J call TRBJ2-2, with 8 bases aligning to TRBD2. The CDR3 runs to 16 residues. Germline CDR1 and CDR2: LNHDA and SQIVND (reference sequence). V shed 3 bases and J 4 bases; nucleotides not matched to a gene: 7. CDR3 nucleotides: TGTGCCAGTAGTATCCTGACCGGGAGGGGCACCGGGGAGCTGTTTTTT. Protein sequence: CASSILTGRGTGELFF.

Written as DNA, the CDR3 is TGTGCCAGCAGCGATTCTAGCGGGAGGTATGAGCAGTTCTTC. This encodes CASSDSSGRYEQFF. The gene calls are TRBV5-4 and TRBJ2-1, with 11 bases matching TRBD2. The CDR3 length is 14 residues. The ends lost 4 bases at V and 8 bases at J; junction bases unmatched: 5. Germline values: CDR1 SGHNT, CDR2 YYREEE (reference sequence).

The chain employs TRBV9 and TRBJ1-5, with D hard to call. Germline CDR1 is SGDLS and CDR2 is YYNGEE. CDR3 length equals 15 residues. V was trimmed by 5 bases and J by 1 base, leaving 13 bases between them. The CDR3 DNA reads as TGTGCCAGCAGTGACTCTCCCGGGAGCAATCAGCCCCAGCATTTT. Its translation: CASSDSPGSNQPQHF. The variable domain in full, with the rest retrieved from reference TRBV9 and TRBJ1-5, is DSGVTQTPKHLITATGQRVTLRCSPRSGDLSVYWYQQSLDQGLQFLIQYYNGEERAKGNILERFSAQQFPDLHSELNLSSLELGDSALYFCASSDSPGSNQPQHFGDGTRLSIL.

This chain connects TRBV6-2 or TRBV6-3 to TRBJ1-5, with 7 bases that match TRBD1. The CDR3 loop spans 15 amino acids. Germline V gene lookup returns CDR1 MNHEY and CDR2 SVGEGT. V gave up 5 bases and J gave up 2 bases; unmatched junction bases: 6. Here the CDR3 reads CASSPRDRGNQPQHF. For the CDR3, the DNA is TGTGCCAGCAGTCCCCGGGACAGAGGCAATCAGCCCCAGCATTTT.

V usage is TRBV7-8 and J usage is TRBJ1-1; unclear D gene. Germline V gene lookup returns CDR1 SGHVS and CDR2 FQNEAQ. Trimming took off 5 bases at V and 8 bases at J, with 15 bases between the two ends. This CDR3 spans 13 amino acids. As DNA, the CDR3 is TGTGCCAGCAGCCCCCCCCGGGCGGGGGAAGCTTTCTTT. Translation: CASSPPRAGEAFF.

The rearrangement joins TRBV11-2 to TRBJ1-1; D not resolved. With 1 base removed from V and 1 base from J, the gap between germline ends came to 10 bases. Germline V lookup: CDR1 SGHAT, CDR2 FQNNGV. CDR3 length: 15 residues. The CDR3 loop is CASSLVGLGNTEAFF. DNA of the CDR3: TGTGCCAGCAGCTTAGTTGGCCTTGGGAACACTGAAGCTTTCTTT.

V usage is TRBV5-6 and J usage is TRBJ2-7; 10 nucleotides agree with TRBD1. The ends lost 2 bases at V and 5 bases at J; junction bases unmatched: 4. The V gene's germline CDR1 is SGHDT and CDR2 YYEEEE. The CDR3 is 14 residues long. The CDR3, as DNA: TGTGCCAGCAGCTTCGGGACAGGGGCCAACGAGCAGTACTTC. This translates into CASSFGTGANEQYF.

The chain carries TRBV27 and TRBJ2-1; no clear D. The V end was cut by 3 bases, the J end by 8 bases, with 14 bases between. The CDR3 extends over 14 amino acids. CDR1 is MNHEY and CDR2 is SMNVEV in the germline V gene (reference sequence). The CDR3 DNA reads TGTGCCAGCAGTTTTGGCGGCCGATGGGATGAGCAGTTCTTC. Translation gives CASSFGGRWDEQFF.

Here the CDR3 reads CASSTGLAATQYF. Here the CDR3 DNA reads TGTGCCAGCAGCACAGGACTAGCGGCGACCCAGTACTTC. The V call is TRBV27, the J call TRBJ2-5; the match to TRBD2 covers 10 bases. Losses at the gene ends were 6 bases for V and 7 bases for J; bases not matched to a gene: 5. The CDR3 is made up of 13 amino acids. Looked up from germline, CDR1 is MNHEY and CDR2 is SMNVEV (reference sequence).

The gene calls are TRBV19 and TRBJ1-6; TRBD1 is a possible D gene (6 bases). Germline-derived CDR1 and CDR2 are LNHDA and SQIVND (reference sequence). CDR3 length equals 14 residues. The germline V and J ends were trimmed by 2 bases and 9 bases, with 11 bases remaining between them. The DNA for the CDR3 is TGTGCCAGTAGTATAAAACAGGGCGGTTCACCCCTCCACTTT. Translation gives CASSIKQGGSPLHF.

This clone showed up just once. The chain uses TRBV4-1 and TRBJ2-7; the D gene is possibly TRBD1 (5 bases). Germline V gene data show CDR1 as MGHRA and CDR2 as YSYEKL. V was shortened by 4 bases and J by 5 bases, with 18 bases between the two germline ends. This CDR3 comprises 15 residues. CDR3: CASSPHGQHSDEQYF. The CDR3 DNA is TGCGCCAGCAGCCCCCACGGACAACACAGCGACGAGCAGTACTTC.

This sequence joins TRBV2 and TRBJ2-5; D is perhaps TRBD2 (7 bases). Germline loops: CDR1 SNHLY, CDR2 FYNNEI. The CDR3 sequence is 15 residues long. Trimming removed 7 bases from V and 3 bases from J, with 18 bases in between. DNA of the CDR3: TGTGCCAGCACGACGTTCCGGGGGGCGGAAGAGACCCAGTACTTC. As protein: CASTTFRGAEETQYF.

The chain carries TRBV5-1 and TRBJ2-2; TRBD1 agrees at 8 bases. The germline V gene has CDR1 SGHRS and CDR2 YFSETQ. The CDR3 spans 16 residues. The V segment lost 2 bases and the J segment 1 base; nucleotides outside the gene matches: 4. The CDR3 loop is CASSFLGTGNTGELFF. In DNA form, the CDR3 reads TGCGCCAGCAGCTTTTTGGGGACAGGGAACACCGGGGAGCTGTTTTTT. The full variable domain, completed using reference TRBV5-1 and TRBJ2-2, is KAGVTQTPRYLIKTRGQQVTLSCSPISGHRSVSWYQQTPGQGLQFLFEYFSETQRNKGNFPGRFSGRQFSNSRSEMNVSTLELGDSALYLCASSFLGTGNTGELFFGEGSRLTVL.

This clone was counted once. The chain links TRBV27 to TRBJ1-4, with D possibly being TRBD1 (6 bases). The CDR3 totals 15 residues. The V gene lost 6 bases and the J gene lost 1 base, with 12 bases spanning the gap. Germline CDR1 reads MNHEY; CDR2 reads SMNVEV (reference sequence). CDR3 protein: CASSLRGGTNEKLFF. CDR3 bases: TGTGCCAGCAGCCTAAGGGGGGGAACTAATGAAAAACTGTTTTTT.

CDR3: CASTPRRAEAFF. The CDR3 DNA reads TGTGCCAGCACACCTCGGCGGGCTGAAGCTTTCTTT. The gene calls are TRBV28 and TRBJ1-1; D is unclear. V lost 7 bases and J lost 6, with 12 bases in between. This CDR3 contains 12 residues. CDR1 is MDHEN and CDR2 is SYDVKM in the germline V gene.

V is TRBV9 and J is TRBJ1-3; D uncertain. CDR3 length: 16 amino acids. The germline V gene has CDR1 SGDLS and CDR2 YYNGEE. V was cut by 0 bases and J by 0 bases, with 10 bases left in between. The CDR3 here is CASSVGVRSSGNTIYF. The CDR3 DNA sequence: TGTGCCAGCAGCGTAGGTGTCAGAAGCTCTGGAAACACCATATATTTT.

This clone was seen a few times. V and J are TRBV24-1 and TRBJ2-3; tentative D call: TRBD1 (5 bases). V was pared by 5 bases and J by 4 bases, with 15 bases between. CDR1 is KGHDR and CDR2 is SFDVKD in the germline V gene. The CDR3 is 15 residues long. CDR3 protein: CATSAPRGPPDTQYF. The CDR3 DNA reads as TGTGCCACCAGTGCCCCAAGGGGTCCGCCAGATACGCAGTATTTT.

The gene calls are TRBV28 and TRBJ1-2, with TRBD1 identical over 7 bases. J was trimmed by 4 bases and V by 2 bases; bases with no gene match: 4. Germline V CDR1 and CDR2: MDHEN, SYDVKM. The CDR3 runs to 14 residues. CDR3 coding DNA: TGTGCCAGCAGTTTAGCGGGACAGATCTATGGCTACACCTTC. Its translation: CASSLAGQIYGYTF.

The chain recombines TRBV11-3 with TRBJ2-7, with D unresolved. Germline lookup yields CDR1 SGHNT and CDR2 YENEEA. The CDR3 sequence is 13 residues long. The ends were cut back, 5 bases at V and 2 bases at J, with 10 bases in the middle. CDR3 region: CASSRGGAYEQYF. The CDR3 region has the DNA TGTGCCAGCAGCCGCGGCGGCGCCTACGAGCAGTACTTC.

This clone was recorded only once. V is TRBV6-2 or TRBV6-3 and J is TRBJ2-3, with a possible D match to TRBD2 (7 bases). Per the germline V gene, CDR1 is MNHEY and CDR2 is SVGEGT. V was pared by 5 bases and J by 4 bases, with 13 bases between. The CDR3 length is 14 residues. DNA of the CDR3: TGTGCCAGCAGTACCGGGGGGCGCGCAGATACGCAGTATTTT. Protein product: CASSTGGRADTQYF.

The chain employs TRBV9 and TRBJ1-3; D is perhaps TRBD1 (6 bases). Trimming stripped 3 bases from V and 0 bases from J, with 13 bases between. The V gene's germline CDR1 is SGDLS and CDR2 YYNGEE. The CDR3 loop spans 16 amino acids. The CDR3 is CASSDPLGGSGNTIYF. The DNA of the CDR3 is TGTGCCAGCAGCGACCCATTAGGGGGCTCTGGAAACACCATATATTTT.

The chain carries TRBV7-3 and TRBJ2-2; TRBD2 matches at 7 bases. The CDR3 totals 15 residues. The germline CDR1 and CDR2 sequences are SGHTA and FQGTGA. The junction had 9 bases not matched to a gene; V was cut back by 6 bases and J by 5 bases. CDR3 DNA sequence: TGTGCCAGCAGTTCGGGGGGATACAAGACCGGGGAGCTGTTTTTT. Its translation is CASSSGGYKTGELFF.

This clone occurred once. This chain links TRBV27 with TRBJ2-3; 11 bases align to TRBD2. Germline V gene sequence: CDR1 MNHEY, CDR2 SMNVEV (reference sequence). The junction had 17 bases not matched to a gene; V was cut back by 3 bases and J by 3 bases. This CDR3 spans 20 amino acids. The chain's CDR3 is CASSFVSPLLAGVGTDTQYF. CDR3 in DNA: TGTGCCAGCAGTTTCGTCTCCCCCCTACTAGCGGGAGTTGGTACAGATACGCAGTATTTT.

This chain's CDR3 is CASAASGDPSDTQYF. The CDR3 coding sequence is TGTGCCAGCGCGGCTAGCGGGGACCCGTCAGATACGCAGTATTTT. The chain uses TRBV6-5 and TRBJ2-3; 9 bases are shared with TRBD2. The V gene's germline CDR1 is MNHEY and CDR2 SVGAGI. The CDR3 covers 15 residues. J was trimmed by 4 bases and V by 8 bases; bases with no gene match: 10.

This sequence joins TRBV6-5 and TRBJ2-1; D ambiguous. V was shortened by 6 bases and J by 7 bases, with 10 bases between the two germline ends. CDR1 MNHEY and CDR2 SVGAGI come from the germline V gene. The CDR3 has 12 residues. The CDR3 coding sequence is TGTGCCAGCAGCTCCCTCCGGAATGAGCAGTTCTTC. This sequence encodes CASSSLRNEQFF.

This clone was seen a handful of times. This chain uses TRBV7-9 with TRBJ1-1, with D tentatively TRBD1 (6 bases). This CDR3 comprises 14 residues. Germline-derived CDR1 and CDR2 are SEHNR and FQNEAQ (reference sequence). Trimming left V 7 bases short and J 4 bases short, with 16 bases between. In nucleotides, the CDR3 is TGTGCCAGCACCCAGGGGAGTGAGGGCACTGAAGCTTTCTTT. Encoded protein: CASTQGSEGTEAFF.

The rearrangement joins TRBV11-3 to TRBJ1-5; 8 bases fit TRBD1. The CDR3 sequence is 13 residues long. Germline V gives CDR1 SGHNT, CDR2 YENEEA. V dropped 5 bases and J dropped 6; count of bases not matched to a gene: 3. The CDR3 DNA reads as TGTGCCAGCAGCCCCGGACAGGGTCAGCCCCAGCATTTT. Protein product: CASSPGQGQPQHF. Variable domain in full (rest from reference TRBV11-3 and TRBJ1-5): EAGVVQSPRYKIIEKKQPVAFWCNPISGHNTLYWYLQNLGQGPELLIRYENEEAVDDSQLPKDRFSAERLKGVDSTLKIQPAELGDSAVYLCASSPGQGQPQHFGDGTRLSIL.

V is TRBV7-3 and J is TRBJ1-2; D ambiguous. This CDR3 contains 13 residues. V dropped 6 bases and J dropped 8 bases, with 16 bases sitting between them. Germline V CDR1 and CDR2: SGHTA, FQGTGA. The DNA of the CDR3 is TGTGCCAGCAGGGGGAGCCAGATAGGAGGCTACACCTTC. Amino acids: CASRGSQIGGYTF.

The J gene is TRBJ2-3, the V gene TRBV7-3, with D possibly TRBD1 on 6 matching bases. The CDR3 length is 13 residues. Looked up from germline, CDR1 is SGHTA and CDR2 is FQGTGA. The V gene lost 4 bases and the J gene lost 3 bases, with 8 bases spanning the gap. CDR3 residues: CASSSTGTDTQYF. The CDR3 DNA reads TGTGCCAGCAGCTCTACAGGGACAGATACGCAGTATTTT.

The chain uses TRBV30 and TRBJ1-6, with TRBD1 matching over 9 bases. There are 13 residues in the CDR3. Trimming took 6 bases from V and 10 from J; bases not matched to a gene: 7. Germline V gene data show CDR1 as GTSNPN and CDR2 as SVGIG (reference sequence). This chain's CDR3 is CACLDRGGSPLHF. DNA for the CDR3: TGTGCCTGCCTGGACAGGGGTGGATCACCCCTCCACTTT.